The 9 T cell receptor beta chains in this list originate from one sample, sequenced in a study of cytomegalovirus exposure and HLA in healthy donors. Primers: 60 Vbeta forward and 13 Jbeta reverse. Clones were sequenced by immunoSEQ multiplex PCR, and TCRdb holds only the in-frame ones, with some missing. In the table there are around 220,000 clones, about 83% of which are singletons. The sequencing input was PBMCs. The receptor source for this set is a man aged 35 to 55 in good health and CMV-seronegative.

The CDR3 bases are TGCAGCGTTCTTGGGGCCGGGAGCACTGAAGCTTTCTTT. It yields the protein CSVLGAGSTEAFF. The J gene is TRBJ1-1, the V gene TRBV29-1; D is perhaps TRBD1 (5 bases). CDR1 SQVTM and CDR2 ANQGSEA come from the germline V gene. The ends were cut back, 5 bases at V and 4 bases at J, with 14 bases in the middle. CDR3 length equals 13 residues.

The rearrangement links TRBV5-1 to TRBJ2-7; D is perhaps TRBD1 (6 bases). V lost 4 bases and J 4 bases, leaving 9 bases between the germline ends. The CDR3 loop spans 12 amino acids. Germline lookup yields CDR1 SGHRS and CDR2 YFSETQ. The chain's CDR3 is CASSPTGYEQYF. CDR3 bases: TGCGCCAGCAGCCCAACAGGGTACGAGCAGTACTTC. Full variable domain (rest looked up from reference TRBV5-1 and TRBJ2-7): KAGVTQTPRYLIKTRGQQVTLSCSPISGHRSVSWYQQTPGQGLQFLFEYFSETQRNKGNFPGRFSGRQFSNSRSEMNVSTLELGDSALYLCASSPTGYEQYFGPGTRLTVT.

The chain couples TRBV6-5 to TRBJ2-5; 8 nucleotides match TRBD1. The CDR3 length is 15 residues. The junction had 6 bases not matched to a gene; V was cut back by 2 bases and J by 4 bases. Germline loops: CDR1 MNHEY, CDR2 SVGAGI. This CDR3 is CASSYGQGRGETQYF. The CDR3 bases are TGTGCCAGCAGTTACGGACAGGGAAGGGGAGAGACCCAGTACTTC.

The rearrangement joins TRBV18 to TRBJ1-5; D call uncertain. This CDR3 is built from 16 residues. Between the trimmed V and J ends, which lost 6 bases and 1 base, there was a span of 16 bases. From germline, CDR1 is KGHSH and CDR2 LQKENI. CDR3 nucleotide sequence: TGTGCCAGCTCCACCTCTCAGCCGGGGAGCAATCAGCCCCAGCATTTT. This sequence encodes CASSTSQPGSNQPQHF.

V gene TRBV6-1 combines with J gene TRBJ1-5; TRBD1 aligns across 12 bases. The CDR3 length is 17 residues. The germline V gene has CDR1 MNHNS and CDR2 SASEGT. The J segment lost 6 bases and the V segment lost 4 bases, leaving 10 bases of the junction unmatched. The CDR3 spells CASSALGPGQGAQPQHF. CDR3 bases: TGTGCCAGCAGTGCCCTAGGGCCGGGACAGGGGGCTCAGCCCCAGCATTTT.

The chain uses TRBV12-5 and TRBJ2-7; 9 bases fit TRBD1. CDR3 size: 20 residues. The trim removed 2 bases at V and 7 bases at J, leaving 24 bases unmatched. Looked up from germline, CDR1 is LGHNT and CDR2 is FRNRAP. The CDR3 spells CASGLTRTGEGRLPRMEQYF. CDR3 in DNA: TGTGCTAGTGGTTTGACCCGGACAGGGGAAGGTCGACTACCACGGATGGAGCAGTACTTC.

The V gene is TRBV14, the J gene TRBJ1-1; 7 nucleotides agree with TRBD1. This CDR3 spans 14 amino acids. J was trimmed by 2 bases and V by 5 bases; bases with no gene match: 5. Per the germline V gene, CDR1 is SGHDN and CDR2 is FVKESK. This CDR3 reads CASSKGQRNTEAFF. CDR3 nucleotides: TGTGCCAGCAGCAAGGGACAGAGAAACACTGAAGCTTTCTTT.

This clone is a singleton in its sample. V usage is TRBV5-1 and J usage is TRBJ2-3; D may be TRBD2 (5 bases). Trimming stripped 3 bases from V and 6 bases from J, with 14 bases between. The length of the CDR3 is 14 residues. Germline V gene data show CDR1 as SGHRS and CDR2 as YFSETQ. In DNA form, the CDR3 reads TGCGCCAGCAGCTCACTAGGAATGGGGGATACGCAGTATTTT. Encoded protein: CASSSLGMGDTQYF.

The gene calls are TRBV7-9 and TRBJ2-1; the D is unclear. Trimming shortened V by 2 bases and J by 1 base, and 6 bases separated the two germline ends. The CDR3 loop spans 14 amino acids. Germline assignment: CDR1 SEHNR and CDR2 FQNEAQ (reference sequence). The CDR3 loop is CASSLIGSYNEQFF. The CDR3, as DNA: TGTGCCAGCAGCTTAATCGGGTCCTACAATGAGCAGTTCTTC.